What follows describes a single T cell receptor beta chain. Primers used in a second PCR of about 7 to 11 cycles were a sample-barcoded 5' primer and a J-beta primer mix. TCRdb processed the 5' RACE reads anew with MiXCR; each CDR3 protein has one entry. This sample carries 1 million or so distinct CDR3 sequences, under 55% of them seen once, and the ten largest clones take under 20%. This sample was included in a study of blood T cells in healthy people across ages. Germline V gene data show CDR1 as SGHVS and CDR2 as FNYEAQ. Trimming removed 3 bases from V and 7 bases from J; junction bases left unmatched: 7. This CDR3 comprises 15 residues.

This chain uses TRBV7-6 with TRBJ2-1; 9 bases are a match to TRBD2. The receptor was derived from a woman aged 55 to 70 in good health. What was sequenced was blood. CDR3 protein: CASSFSLAGWNEQFF. The CDR3 coding sequence is TGTGCCAGCAGCTTCTCCCTAGCGGGGTGGAATGAGCAGTTCTTC. The whole variable domain, remainder taken from reference TRBV7-6 and TRBJ2-1, is GAGVSQSPRYKVTKRGQDVALRCDPISGHVSLYWYRQALGQGPEFLTYFNYEAQQDKSGLPNDRFSAERPEGSISTLTIQRTEQRDSAMYRCASSFSLAGWNEQFFGPGTRLTVL.